Listed below are T cell receptor beta chains from one sample, sequenced in a study of beta chain features in type 1 diabetes. Generated by immunoSEQ multiplex PCR, the TCRdb table keeps only in-frame clones and is missing some. The table has under 950,000 clones, around a sixth seen once. The sequenced sample consisted of naive CD4+ T cells from blood. The receptor set was obtained from a woman younger than 35 in good health. Each CDR3 is given with its conserved first and last residue. D genes are given only for firm matches. Some rows mark clone size as missing; the rest say once, few, many or name a class of expanded clone.

J,V,size,D,DNA,CDR3
TRBJ2-2,TRBV19,few,.,TGTGCCAGTAGTTTACCCGGGGGTACCGGGGAGCTGTTTTTT,CASSLPGGTGELFF
TRBJ1-2,TRBV5-8,few,.,TGTGCCAGCAGCTTGGCTGGAGTTAACTATGGCTACACCTTC,CASSLAGVNYGYTF
TRBJ2-7,TRBV5-1,.,TRBD1,TGCGCCAGCAGCTCGGACAGGGCTGTCCAGTACTTC,CASSSDRAVQYF
TRBJ1-1,TRBV5-1,.,TRBD1,TGCGCCAGCAGCCAGACAGGGGGCACTGAAGCTTTCTTT,CASSQTGGTEAFF
TRBJ2-5,TRBV15,few,.,TGTGCCACCAGCAGAGTCGCCGGACTAACGCAAGAGACCCAGTACTTC,CATSRVAGLTQETQYF
TRBJ2-2,TRBV7-2,.,.,TGTGCCAGCAGCTACCCCAACACCGGGGAGCTGTTTTTT,CASSYPNTGELFF
TRBJ2-3,TRBV4-1,few,.,TGCGCCAGCAGCCAAGGAGGGTCTAGCACAGATACGCAGTATTTT,CASSQGGSSTDTQYF
TRBJ2-2,TRBV7-9,.,.,TGTGCCAGCAGCTTAGGATACTACACCGGGGAGCTGTTTTTT,CASSLGYYTGELFF
TRBJ2-7,TRBV27,.,TRBD1,TGTGCCAGCAGTGGGGACAGGGGGTTTGGGCAGAGGGGTCGTAAGTACTTC,CASSGDRGFGQRGRKYF
TRBJ1-5,TRBV28,few,TRBD1,TGTGCCAGCAGAAGAGACAGGGGAGATTCCGGCCAGCCCCAGCATTTT,CASRRDRGDSGQPQHF
TRBJ2-7,TRBV7-2,few,.,TGTGCCAGCAGCTTAACGGCGAGTTACGAGCAGTACTTC,CASSLTASYEQYF
TRBJ2-1,TRBV6-6,.,.,TGTGCCAGCAGTTACGGGGGCCCTGGGCATGAGCAGTTCTTC,CASSYGGPGHEQFF
TRBJ2-3,TRBV21-1,few,.,TGTGCCAGCAGCAACGCCCGCACAGATACGCAGTATTTT,CASSNARTDTQYF
TRBJ1-2,TRBV7-2,.,.,TGTGCCAGCAGCAAAGGAAGAGGACGGGACTATGGCTACACCTTC,CASSKGRGRDYGYTF
TRBJ1-2,TRBV19,.,.,TGTGCCATCCAGGGTTCCGACTATGGCTACACCTTC,CAIQGSDYGYTF
TRBJ2-3,TRBV10-3,.,.,TGTGCCATCAGCGAATTGACGGATACGCAGTATTTT,CAISELTDTQYF
TRBJ2-7,TRBV11-2,.,TRBD1,TGTGCCAGCAGCTACGGGACAGGGTCTCCCTACGAGCAGTACTTC,CASSYGTGSPYEQYF
TRBJ2-1,TRBV5-1,.,TRBD1,TGCGCCAGTTCCCGGGACAGGGAAGCAAATGAGCAGTTCTTC,CASSRDREANEQFF
TRBJ1-2,TRBV10-3,.,TRBD1,TGTGCCATCAGTGAACCGGGGGGGACAGGGACCTATGGCTACACCTTC,CAISEPGGTGTYGYTF
TRBJ1-5,TRBV19,.,TRBD1,TGTGCCACAGACAGGGGCGGGCAGCCCCAGCATTTT,CATDRGGQPQHF